This T cell receptor beta chain was recovered during a study of T cell clones after liver transplantation. Data came from immunoSEQ multiplex PCR; TCRdb stores just in-frame clones and leaves some out. The sample consists of fewer than 85,000 clones, 80% of them appearing once. Germline V gene lookup returns CDR1 SGDLS and CDR2 YYNGEE. Trimming took off 0 bases at V and 4 bases at J, with 11 bases between the two ends. This CDR3 has 15 residues. Sample: CD4+ T cells from blood, taken 12 months after liver transplant. The TCR originated in a human patient who received a liver transplant. The graft donor may be the source of some T cells. The J gene is TRBJ2-1, the V gene TRBV9; D might be TRBD2 (6 bases). The CDR3 DNA sequence: TGTGCCAGCAGCGTAGAGGGCGGGACTTACAATGAGCAGTTCTTC. Its translation: CASSVEGGTYNEQFF. Filled out from reference TRBV9 and TRBJ2-1, the complete variable domain reads DSGVTQTPKHLITATGQRVTLRCSPRSGDLSVYWYQQSLDQGLQFLIQYYNGEERAKGNILERFSAQQFPDLHSELNLSSLELGDSALYFCASSVEGGTYNEQFFGPGTRLTVL.